The 9 T cell receptor beta chains in this list originate from one sample, sequenced in a study of CD8+ T cells in alopecia areata. Following RNA extraction, reverse transcription yielded cDNA that acted as the sequencing template. Method: immunoSEQ multiplex PCR; TCRdb's copy keeps in-frame clones and lacks some. The sample lists fewer than 100,000 clones; under 70% were seen once. Treatment noted: oral pan-JAK inhibitor, 5-10 mg twice daily. The sequencing here drew on CD8+ T cells sorted from blood, taken at week 4, from a patient treated with tofacitinib. The receptors originated from a human donor with alopecia areata.

The chain uses TRBV10-2 and TRBJ2-7; unclear D gene. V gave up 6 bases and J gave up 0 bases, with 9 bases separating them. The CDR3 length is 13 residues. Germline CDR1 and CDR2: WSHSY and SAAADI. CDR3 residues: CASSPAISYEQYF. For the CDR3, the DNA is TGCGCCAGCAGCCCCGCTATCTCCTACGAGCAGTACTTC.

This clone was seen a single time. CDR3 sequence: CAWSVWGAPYNEQFF. The CDR3 bases are TGTGCCTGGAGTGTATGGGGGGCTCCCTACAATGAGCAGTTCTTC. The chain combines TRBV30 with TRBJ2-1; either TRBD1 or TRBD2 may fit D (6 bases each). This CDR3 has 15 residues. Per the germline V gene, CDR1 is GTSNPN and CDR2 is SVGIG (reference sequence). Trimming cost V 0 bases and J 2 bases, with 11 bases left between them.

The V call is TRBV4-1, the J call TRBJ2-5; D not certain. The CDR3 totals 15 residues. CDR1 and CDR2 from the germline V gene are MGHRA and YSYEKL. V gave up 0 bases and J gave up 2 bases, with 10 bases separating them. The CDR3 spells CASSQDHTVQETQYF. CDR3 coding DNA: TGCGCCAGCAGCCAAGATCACACAGTTCAAGAGACCCAGTACTTC.

The chain joins TRBV5-1 to TRBJ2-1; 12 bases fit TRBD2. With 2 bases clipped from V and 0 bases from J, the junction kept 3 bases outside the gene matches. In germline, CDR1 is SGHRS, CDR2 YFSETQ. The CDR3 has 17 amino acids. CDR3 amino acids: CASSLETSGSSYNEQFF. In DNA form, the CDR3 reads TGCGCCAGCAGCTTAGAGACTAGCGGGAGCTCCTACAATGAGCAGTTCTTC. The full variable domain, its missing parts supplied by reference TRBV5-1 and TRBJ2-1, is KAGVTQTPRYLIKTRGQQVTLSCSPISGHRSVSWYQQTPGQGLQFLFEYFSETQRNKGNFPGRFSGRQFSNSRSEMNVSTLELGDSALYLCASSLETSGSSYNEQFFGPGTRLTVL.

This rearrangement joins TRBV7-2 to TRBJ2-1; D unresolved. Germline V CDR1 and CDR2: SGHTA, FQGNSA. V gave up 1 base and J gave up 0 bases, with 10 bases separating them. This CDR3 is 16 amino acids long. CDR3 DNA sequence: TGTGCCAGCAGCTTAGGCGCGTTTAGCTCCTACAATGAGCAGTTCTTC. This translates into CASSLGAFSSYNEQFF.

This clone was observed a handful of times. The chain combines TRBV5-6 with TRBJ2-4; D not resolved. The CDR3 loop spans 13 amino acids. In germline, CDR1 is SGHDT, CDR2 YYEEEE. V gave up 2 bases and J gave up 8 bases, with 11 bases separating them. DNA of the CDR3: TGTGCCAGCAGCTTCAACGCTAACGACATTCAGTACTTC. Its protein is CASSFNANDIQYF.

A few counts support this clone. The rearrangement links TRBV21-1 to TRBJ1-6. TRBV21-1 is assigned pseudogene status. The CDR3 is made up of 18 amino acids. CDR3 protein: CASSKGGNRSSYNSPLHF. CDR3 nucleotides: TGTGCCAGCAGCAAAGGAGGAAACAGAAGCTCCTATAATTCACCCCTCCACTTT.

This clone was detected only once. V and J are TRBV27 and TRBJ2-5; 9 positions match TRBD1. The CDR3 has 16 amino acids. The V gene's germline CDR1 is MNHEY and CDR2 SMNVEV (reference sequence). J was trimmed by 5 bases and V by 6 bases; bases with no gene match: 13. CDR3 amino acids: CASSPGWTGVRETQYF. CDR3 in DNA: TGTGCCAGCAGCCCTGGATGGACAGGGGTTAGGGAGACCCAGTACTTC.

The genes are TRBV7-2 and TRBJ2-7, with D possibly matching TRBD1 (5 bases). The V gene lost 5 bases and the J gene lost 3 bases, with 8 bases spanning the gap. This CDR3 is built from 12 residues. Germline V gives CDR1 SGHTA, CDR2 FQGNSA. This CDR3 reads CASSDDSYEQYF. DNA of the CDR3: TGTGCCAGCAGCGATGACAGCTACGAGCAGTACTTC.